This entry lists 19 T cell receptor beta chains sequenced from one sample in a study of T cell responses to AZD1222 COVID-19 vaccine. The repertoire was sequenced with immunoSEQ multiplex PCR; TCRdb's copy has only in-frame clones and lacks some. The repertoire consists of approximately 79,000 clones, with roughly 90% occurring once and the leading ten covering roughly 10%. This specimen consisted of peripheral blood, obtained on day 0 of AZD1222 vaccination. The receptors stem from an adult in good health.

V and J are TRBV7-9 and TRBJ2-7, with TRBD2 identical over 13 bases. CDR1 and CDR2 (germline): SEHNR, FQNEAQ (reference sequence). This CDR3 region has 18 residues. J lost 0 bases, V lost 6 bases, and 11 bases had no gene match. The CDR3 DNA reads as TGTGCCAGCAGTTCTCGACTAGCGGGAGGCGGAAGCTCCTACGAGCAGTACTTC. It specifies CASSSRLAGGGSSYEQYF.

The chain couples TRBV19 to TRBJ1-1; D gene uncertain. The ends were cut back, 5 bases at V and 4 bases at J, with 11 bases in the middle. Germline-derived CDR1 and CDR2 are LNHDA and SQIVND (reference sequence). The CDR3 totals 13 residues. CDR3: CASSGRRGTEAFF. DNA of the CDR3: TGTGCCAGTAGTGGCAGGCGGGGCACTGAAGCTTTCTTT.

The chain's CDR3 is CASSEGTSSGYTF. As DNA, the CDR3 is TGCGCCAGCAGTGAGGGGACAAGTAGTGGCTACACCTTC. The rearrangement joins TRBV10-2 to TRBJ1-2, with TRBD1 as a possible D gene (6 bases). This CDR3 has 13 residues. Trimming stripped 2 bases from V and 7 bases from J, with 11 bases between. Germline CDR1 and CDR2: WSHSY and SAAADI.

This chain links TRBV29-1 with TRBJ2-5; D may match TRBD1 or TRBD2 (5 bases each). Germline loops: CDR1 SQVTM, CDR2 ANQGSEA. V dropped 2 bases and J dropped 1 base, with 8 bases sitting between them. The CDR3 is 13 amino acids. CDR3 bases: TGCAGCGTTGAACCAGGGACCCAAGAGACCCAGTACTTC. It translates to CSVEPGTQETQYF.

The J gene is TRBJ2-5, the V gene TRBV7-9; D ambiguous. This CDR3 has 14 amino acids. V lost 5 bases to trimming and J lost 5 bases, with 15 bases between them. CDR1 and CDR2 (germline): SEHNR, FQNEAQ (reference sequence). Written as DNA, the CDR3 is TGTGCCAGCAGCCCCGGCGGTAGCTGGGAGACCCAGTACTTC. Protein product: CASSPGGSWETQYF.

This sequence joins TRBV5-3 and TRBJ1-3; the match to TRBD1 covers 8 bases. TRBV5-3 is assigned to the ORF class and has an uncertain function. Trimming took 4 bases from V and 3 from J; bases not matched to a gene: 6. The CDR3 runs to 15 residues. CDR3 in amino acids: CARSPDRVFGNTIYF. Written as DNA, the CDR3 is TGTGCCAGAAGCCCGGACAGGGTCTTTGGAAACACCATATATTTT.

This clone was picked up a small number of times. J is TRBJ2-1 and V is TRBV20-1; 15 bases map to TRBD2. V shed 3 bases, J shed 0 bases, and the junction held 12 bases outside the gene matches. The CDR3 has 20 residues. Germline V gives CDR1 DFQATT, CDR2 SNEGSKA (reference sequence). The CDR3 here is CSASGGLAGGFSSSYNEQFF. CDR3 bases: TGCAGTGCTAGTGGGGGACTAGCGGGAGGTTTTTCAAGCTCCTACAATGAGCAGTTCTTC.

This chain uses TRBV6-1 with TRBJ1-2; 7 bases are a match to TRBD1. CDR1 MNHNS and CDR2 SASEGT come from the germline V gene. With 3 bases clipped from V and 5 bases from J, the junction kept 9 bases outside the gene matches. The CDR3 contains 15 residues. CDR3 residues: CASSEDRMYGYGYTF. CDR3 DNA: TGTGCCAGCAGTGAGGACAGGATGTATGGGTATGGCTACACCTTC.

In its sample, this clone was seen a few times. The gene calls are TRBV11-2 and TRBJ2-1; 8 nucleotides align to TRBD2. CDR3 length: 15 amino acids. CDR1 is SGHAT, CDR2 FQNNGV, per germline. Trimming at V came to 6 bases and at J to 2 bases, leaving 6 bases not matched to a gene. CDR3 sequence reads: CASRLSGSTYNEQFF. DNA of the CDR3: TGTGCCAGCAGACTAAGCGGGAGTACCTACAATGAGCAGTTCTTC.

This sequence joins TRBV18 and TRBJ1-5; 10 nucleotides agree with TRBD1. V lost 6 bases and J lost 0; bases outside the gene matches: 11. Germline lookup yields CDR1 KGHSH and CDR2 LQKENI. CDR3 length: 18 amino acids. This CDR3 is CASSPATGGANSNQPQHF. The CDR3 DNA reads TGTGCCAGCTCGCCCGCGACAGGGGGCGCGAATAGCAATCAGCCCCAGCATTTT.

Regarding this clone: At one of its ends the junction is not consistent with the germline gene, which may arise from a read error. The chain uses TRBV5-1 and TRBJ2-5; 10 nucleotides align to TRBD2. The CDR3 is 15 amino acids. CDR1 and CDR2 (germline): SGHRS, YFSETQ. Here the CDR3 reads CASSLEASGGLTVNF. The CDR3 nucleotides are TGCGCCAGCAGCTTGGAAGCTAGCGGGGGCCTTACCGTAAACTTC. Full variable domain (rest looked up from reference TRBV5-1 and TRBJ2-5): KAGVTQTPRYLIKTRGQQVTLSCSPISGHRSVSWYQQTPGQGLQFLFEYFSETQRNKGNFPGRFSGRQFSNSRSEMNVSTLELGDSALYLCASSLEASGGLTVNFGPGTRLLVL.

The rearrangement uses TRBV5-1 and TRBJ1-1; 7 bases map to TRBD1. The length of the CDR3 is 14 residues. Looked up from germline, CDR1 is SGHRS and CDR2 is YFSETQ. V shed 2 bases and J 5 bases; nucleotides not matched to a gene: 6. Here the CDR3 DNA reads TGCGCCAGCAGCTTACCGGACAGGAGGACTGAAGCTTTCTTT. It specifies CASSLPDRRTEAFF. Full variable domain (rest looked up from reference TRBV5-1 and TRBJ1-1): KAGVTQTPRYLIKTRGQQVTLSCSPISGHRSVSWYQQTPGQGLQFLFEYFSETQRNKGNFPGRFSGRQFSNSRSEMNVSTLELGDSALYLCASSLPDRRTEAFFGQGTRLTVV.

This chain connects TRBV19 to TRBJ2-3, with TRBD2 as a possible D gene (5 bases). Germline CDR1 LNHDA, CDR2 SQIVND (reference sequence). Trimming stripped 1 base from V and 3 bases from J, with 14 bases between. This CDR3 is 16 amino acids long. CDR3 sequence reads: CASSIGGESGTDTQYF. The CDR3 DNA reads TGTGCCAGTAGTATAGGGGGTGAGTCGGGGACAGATACGCAGTATTTT. Full variable domain (rest looked up from reference TRBV19 and TRBJ2-3): DGGITQSPKYLFRKEGQNVTLSCEQNLNHDAMYWYRQDPGQGLRLIYYSQIVNDFQKGDIAEGYSVSREKKESFPLTVTSAQKNPTAFYLCASSIGGESGTDTQYFGPGTRLTVL.

The rearrangement joins TRBV2 to TRBJ2-2, with D hard to call. V dropped 3 bases and J dropped 4 bases, with 9 bases sitting between them. Germline V gene data show CDR1 as SNHLY and CDR2 as FYNNEI. The CDR3 totals 14 residues. CDR3 bases: TGTGCCAGCAGTGAGCGGCAGACCACCGGGGAGCTGTTTTTT. Amino acid sequence: CASSERQTTGELFF.

For the CDR3, the DNA is TGTGCCAGCAGCCGGGACACCGGGGACAAGACCCAGTACTTC. Residues: CASSRDTGDKTQYF. The chain links TRBV6-5 to TRBJ2-5; tentatively, D is TRBD1 (6 bases). V was shortened by 6 bases and J by 6 bases, with 17 bases between the two germline ends. Germline V gene data show CDR1 as MNHEY and CDR2 as SVGAGI. This CDR3 region has 14 residues.

This chain connects TRBV28 to TRBJ2-3; D call uncertain. V lost 5 bases and J 4 bases, leaving 10 bases between the germline ends. The CDR3 is made up of 13 amino acids. Germline V CDR1 and CDR2: MDHEN, SYDVKM. Written as DNA, the CDR3 is TGTGCCAGCAGTCCGTCGGTGGCAGATACGCAGTATTTT. Protein product: CASSPSVADTQYF.

This clone has just one count. The chain recombines TRBV6-5 with TRBJ2-7; the D gene is possibly TRBD1 (5 bases). CDR3 size: 11 residues. The germline gives CDR1 MNHEY, CDR2 SVGAGI. V lost 6 bases to trimming and J lost 3 bases, with 6 bases between them. The CDR3 DNA reads as TGTGCCAGCAGGGACAACTACGAGCAGTACTTC. Translated, it gives CASRDNYEQYF.

V usage is TRBV5-4 and J usage is TRBJ2-7, with 10 positions matching TRBD2. V gave up 4 bases and J gave up 3 bases; unmatched junction bases: 10. The germline V gene encodes CDR1 SGHNT and CDR2 YYREEE (reference sequence). The length of the CDR3 is 16 residues. CDR3 in DNA: TGTGCCAGCAGCATGGACTCTAGCGGGAGCAACTACGAGCAGTACTTC. It codes for CASSMDSSGSNYEQYF.

This clone occurred once. The chain carries TRBV5-1 and TRBJ2-2, with D tentatively TRBD1 (6 bases). The germline V and J ends were trimmed by 3 bases and 8 bases, with 17 bases remaining between them. Germline CDR1 is SGHRS and CDR2 is YFSETQ. This CDR3 contains 15 residues. The CDR3 coding sequence is TGCGCCAGCAGCTCCCCCAGGACAGCACGGGGGGAGCTGTTTTTT. It codes for CASSSPRTARGELFF.